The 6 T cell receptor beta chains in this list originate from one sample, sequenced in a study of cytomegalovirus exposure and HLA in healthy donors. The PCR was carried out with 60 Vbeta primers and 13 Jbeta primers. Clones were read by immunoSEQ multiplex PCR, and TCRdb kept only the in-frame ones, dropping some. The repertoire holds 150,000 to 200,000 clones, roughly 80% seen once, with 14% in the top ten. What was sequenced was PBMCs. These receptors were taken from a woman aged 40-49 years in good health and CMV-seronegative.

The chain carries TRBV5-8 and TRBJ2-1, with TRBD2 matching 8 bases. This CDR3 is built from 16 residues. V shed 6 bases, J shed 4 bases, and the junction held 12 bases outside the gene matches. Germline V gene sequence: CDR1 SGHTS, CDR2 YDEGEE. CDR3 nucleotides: TGTGCCAGCACCCGGAACTTCGGGAGGGGATACAATGAGCAGTTCTTC. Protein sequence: CASTRNFGRGYNEQFF.

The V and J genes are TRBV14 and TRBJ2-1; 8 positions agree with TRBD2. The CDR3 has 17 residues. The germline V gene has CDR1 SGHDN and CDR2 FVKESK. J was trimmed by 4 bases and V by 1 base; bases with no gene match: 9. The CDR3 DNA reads TGTGCCAGCAGCCAAGTCTGGGCCAGCGGGGGATACAATGAGCAGTTCTTC. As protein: CASSQVWASGGYNEQFF. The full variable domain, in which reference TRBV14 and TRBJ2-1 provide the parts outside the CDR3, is EAGVTQFPSHSVIEKGQTVTLRCDPISGHDNLYWYRRVMGKEIKFLLHFVKESKQDESGMPNNRFLAERTGGTYSTLKVQPAELEDSGVYFCASSQVWASGGYNEQFFGPGTRLTVL.

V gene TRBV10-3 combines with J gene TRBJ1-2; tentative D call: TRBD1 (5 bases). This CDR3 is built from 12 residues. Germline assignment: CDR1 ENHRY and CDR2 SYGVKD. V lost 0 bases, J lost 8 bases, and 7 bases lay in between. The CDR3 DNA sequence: TGTGCCATCAGTGAGTCGCGGGACGGCTACACCTTC. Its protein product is CAISESRDGYTF.

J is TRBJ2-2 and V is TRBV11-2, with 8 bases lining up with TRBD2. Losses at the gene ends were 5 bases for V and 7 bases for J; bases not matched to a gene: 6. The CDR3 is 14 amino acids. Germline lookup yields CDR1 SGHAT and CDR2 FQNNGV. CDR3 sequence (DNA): TGTGCCAGCAGCCTGTCAGCGGGGGTCGGGGAGCTGTTTTTT. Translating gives CASSLSAGVGELFF.

CDR3 in amino acids: CASSHTGGYEQYF. CDR3 in DNA: TGTGCCAGCAGCCACACAGGGGGGTACGAGCAGTACTTC. V and J are TRBV11-2 and TRBJ2-7; 8 bases align to TRBD1. Unmatched junction bases numbered 4, after V lost 5 bases and J lost 4 bases. Germline loops: CDR1 SGHAT, CDR2 FQNNGV. CDR3 length: 13 residues.

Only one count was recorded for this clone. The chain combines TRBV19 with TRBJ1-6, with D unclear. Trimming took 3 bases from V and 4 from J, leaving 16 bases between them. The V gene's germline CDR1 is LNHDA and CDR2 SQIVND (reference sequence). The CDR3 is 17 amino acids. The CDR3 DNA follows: TGTGCCAGTAGTATTCACACGGTCGCCGGGTATAATTCACCCCTCCACTTT. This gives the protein CASSIHTVAGYNSPLHF.